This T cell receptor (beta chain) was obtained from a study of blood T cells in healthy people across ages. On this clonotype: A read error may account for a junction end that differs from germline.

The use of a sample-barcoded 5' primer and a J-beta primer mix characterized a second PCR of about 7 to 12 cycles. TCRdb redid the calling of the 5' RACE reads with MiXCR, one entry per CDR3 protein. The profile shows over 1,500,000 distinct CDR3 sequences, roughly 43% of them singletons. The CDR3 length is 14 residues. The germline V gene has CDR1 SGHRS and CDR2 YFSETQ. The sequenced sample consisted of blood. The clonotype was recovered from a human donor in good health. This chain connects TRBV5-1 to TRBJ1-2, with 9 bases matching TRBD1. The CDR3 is CANSASTGGYGYTF. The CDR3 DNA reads TGCGCCAACAGCGCTTCGACAGGGGGATATGGCTACACCTTC.